This passage covers 18 T cell receptor beta chains from one sample sequenced in a study of blood T cell repertoires in COVID-19 (dated by TCRdb to the early 2020s). Library preparation employed the immunoSEQ multiplex PCR assay. Drawn from immuneACCESS, this table holds only the in-frame rearrangements with V and J called that TCRdb kept. Clones are partly lost; checked studies trace under half to an unresolved V gene and leave the rest unexplained. The sample includes 45,000 to 70,000 clones, with roughly four fifths observed a single time. Roughly 7.7% of the sample belongs to the ten largest clones. Sequencing input: peripheral blood. The receptors come from a woman aged 80 or older with acute or convalescent COVID-19.

The chain employs TRBV7-6 and TRBJ1-3, with D perhaps TRBD1 (6 bases). CDR1 SGHVS and CDR2 FNYEAQ come from the germline V gene. Trimming stripped 5 bases from V and 1 base from J, with 6 bases between. The CDR3 contains 13 residues. DNA of the CDR3: TGTGCCAGCAGCACAGGGTCTGGAAACACCATATATTTT. This gives the protein CASSTGSGNTIYF. The variable domain in full, with the rest retrieved from reference TRBV7-6 and TRBJ1-3, is GAGVSQSPRYKVTKRGQDVALRCDPISGHVSLYWYRQALGQGPEFLTYFNYEAQQDKSGLPNDRFSAERPEGSISTLTIQRTEQRDSAMYRCASSTGSGNTIYFGEGSWLTVV.

The chain is built from TRBV7-2 and TRBJ2-2, with TRBD2 identical over 10 bases. The CDR3 length is 15 residues. CDR1 is SGHTA, CDR2 FQGNSA, per germline. Losses at the gene ends were 2 bases for V and 7 bases for J; bases not matched to a gene: 4. This chain's CDR3 is CASSLRTSGGGELFF. The CDR3 DNA reads TGTGCCAGCAGCTTAAGGACTAGCGGAGGCGGGGAGCTGTTTTTT.

The chain links TRBV2 to TRBJ2-5; 8 bases agree with TRBD2. CDR3 length: 14 residues. The V gene end was trimmed by 4 bases and the J gene end by 4 bases; junction bases not matched to a gene: 5. Germline V gene data show CDR1 as SNHLY and CDR2 as FYNNEI. For the CDR3, the DNA is TGTGCCAGCAGTGTAGGCGGGGGGTCAGAGACCCAGTACTTC. It codes for CASSVGGGSETQYF.

The rearrangement links TRBV28 to TRBJ2-3; 8 bases are shared with TRBD2. V was clipped by 6 bases and J by 2 bases; unmatched bases: 4. The CDR3 consists of 14 residues. CDR1 and CDR2 (germline): MDHEN, SYDVKM. CDR3 protein: CASRREAFTDTQYF. Here the CDR3 DNA reads TGTGCCAGCAGGCGGGAGGCCTTCACAGATACGCAGTATTTT. The full variable domain, with the rest looked up from reference TRBV28 and TRBJ2-3, is DVKVTQSSRYLVKRTGEKVFLECVQDMDHENMFWYRQDPGLGLRLIYFSYDVKMKEKGDIPEGYSVSREKKERFSLILESASTNQTSMYLCASRREAFTDTQYFGPGTRLTVL.

V and J are TRBV3-1 (or the pseudogene TRBV3-2) and TRBJ1-1, with a weak D call TRBD1 (6 bases). Germline CDR1 reads LGHDT; CDR2 reads YNNKEL (reference sequence). The CDR3 is made up of 12 amino acids. Trimming took off 2 bases at V and 7 bases at J, with 8 bases between the two ends. CDR3 sequence (DNA): TGTGCCAGCAGCCAAACAGGGCTTGAAGCTTTCTTT. Translating gives CASSQTGLEAFF.

This rearrangement joins TRBV19 to TRBJ1-1, with TRBD1 matching over 9 bases. CDR3 size: 14 residues. Germline V gene sequence: CDR1 LNHDA, CDR2 SQIVND (reference sequence). Germline trimming cut 6 bases from V and 6 bases from J; bases unmatched to any gene: 8. CDR3 in DNA: TGTGCCAGTAGGAAGACAGGGGGGGACGCTGAAGCTTTCTTT. As protein: CASRKTGGDAEAFF.

This clone has a handful of counts. The chain has TRBV11-2 and TRBJ2-7; a possible D gene is TRBD1 (6 bases). Germline assignment: CDR1 SGHAT and CDR2 FQNNGV. The CDR3 totals 15 residues. The germline V and J ends were trimmed by 0 bases and 6 bases, with 15 bases remaining between them. Here the CDR3 reads CASSLERDTGLEQYF. In nucleotides, the CDR3 is TGTGCCAGCAGCTTAGAAAGGGACACAGGGCTCGAGCAGTACTTC.

The chain couples TRBV11-3 to TRBJ2-1; the D is unclear. The germline CDR1 and CDR2 sequences are SGHNT and YENEEA. The V and J ends lost 5 bases and 8 bases respectively, with 19 bases between them. The CDR3 is 15 residues long. The CDR3 sequence: CASSNEAAPAYEQFF. CDR3 in DNA: TGTGCCAGCAGCAACGAGGCGGCCCCCGCGTATGAGCAGTTCTTC.

This clone was observed a single time. The chain is built from TRBV6-5 and TRBJ2-7, with TRBD2 identical over 14 bases. V lost 11 bases and J lost 0; bases outside the gene matches: 6. This CDR3 is 15 amino acids long. Germline V lookup: CDR1 MNHEY, CDR2 SVGAGI. DNA of the CDR3: TGTGCCGCAGGACTAGCGGGGGGACACTCCTACGAGCAGTACTTC. This translates into CAAGLAGGHSYEQYF.

This chain joins TRBV15 and TRBJ2-5, with 9 bases fitting TRBD1. The ends lost 2 bases at V and 3 bases at J; junction bases unmatched: 4. This CDR3 is 15 amino acids long. Germline V gives CDR1 LNHNV, CDR2 YYDKDF (reference sequence). The CDR3 spells CATSRKQGAKETQYF. CDR3 DNA: TGTGCCACCAGCAGAAAACAGGGGGCAAAAGAGACCCAGTACTTC.

This sequence joins TRBV19 and TRBJ2-1, with TRBD2 matching over 8 bases. Germline V gene lookup returns CDR1 LNHDA and CDR2 SQIVND (reference sequence). V gave up 8 bases and J gave up 0 bases; unmatched junction bases: 6. The CDR3 is made up of 15 amino acids. For the CDR3, the DNA is TGTGCCAGTGCGACCGGGACTAGCTCCTACAATGAGCAGTTCTTC. It encodes CASATGTSSYNEQFF.

V is TRBV7-8 and J is TRBJ2-7; TRBD1 matches at 8 bases. With 1 base clipped from V and 3 bases from J, the junction kept 17 bases outside the gene matches. The CDR3 covers 19 residues. CDR1 and CDR2 from the germline V gene are SGHVS and FQNEAQ. CDR3 sequence: CASSLEGSGWAGGIYEQYF. CDR3 sequence (DNA): TGTGCCAGCAGCTTAGAAGGGTCGGGTTGGGCAGGGGGCATCTACGAGCAGTACTTC.

This chain uses TRBV6-1 with TRBJ1-2; D possibly corresponds to TRBD1 (5 bases). The germline V gene encodes CDR1 MNHNS and CDR2 SASEGT. Trimming took 3 bases from V and 4 from J, leaving 12 bases between them. The CDR3 spans 14 residues. CDR3 nucleotides: TGTGCCAGCAGTGAGTTCAGGGCTGGCTATGGCTACACCTTC. Translated, it gives CASSEFRAGYGYTF.

This clone was counted between two and nine times. The chain uses TRBV6-6 and TRBJ1-1, with D unclear. From germline, CDR1 is MNHNY and CDR2 SVGAGI (reference sequence). The CDR3 runs to 15 residues. The ends were cut back, 4 bases at V and 4 bases at J, with 16 bases in the middle. The CDR3 is CASSSARFRPTEAFF. The CDR3 DNA sequence: TGTGCCAGCAGTTCCGCCCGCTTCAGGCCCACTGAAGCTTTCTTT.

This clone was seen a single time. The chain uses TRBV5-1 and TRBJ2-2, with TRBD1 identical over 11 bases. The V and J ends lost 1 base and 9 bases, in that order; junction bases with no gene match: 5. CDR3 length equals 15 residues. Germline values: CDR1 SGHRS, CDR2 YFSETQ. In nucleotides, the CDR3 is TGCGCCAGCAGCTTGAGGACAGGGGGCATCCGGGAGCTGTTTTTT. Protein product: CASSLRTGGIRELFF.

This chain joins TRBV2 and TRBJ2-5; 7 nucleotides agree with TRBD2. Trimming cost V 5 bases and J 5 bases; bases outside gene matches: 8. The CDR3 has 14 amino acids. CDR1 and CDR2 from the germline V gene are SNHLY and FYNNEI. CDR3 DNA: TGTGCCAGCAGTCGCACGACTAGCTCCGAGACCCAGTACTTC. Protein sequence: CASSRTTSSETQYF.

This clone was detected only a few times. The rearrangement links TRBV2 to TRBJ2-7; TRBD2 agrees at 11 bases. The CDR3 is 14 amino acids. Germline assignment: CDR1 SNHLY and CDR2 FYNNEI. J lost 4 bases, V lost 5 bases, and 4 bases had no gene match. The CDR3 protein is CASSSIAGGYEQYF. In DNA form, the CDR3 reads TGTGCCAGCAGTAGTATAGCGGGGGGGTACGAGCAGTACTTC.

The chain links TRBV19 to TRBJ2-1; 10 bases map to TRBD2. The length of the CDR3 is 14 residues. V was clipped by 6 bases and J by 2 bases; unmatched bases: 1. Germline V gene sequence: CDR1 LNHDA, CDR2 SQIVND (reference sequence). CDR3 region: CASRAGGAYNEQFF. CDR3 in DNA: TGTGCCAGTAGAGCGGGGGGGGCCTACAATGAGCAGTTCTTC.